This T cell receptor beta chain emerged from a study of PD-L1 blockade in urothelial cancer. The wider study: Males with bladder-origin urothelial cancer made up about 85% of the 29 patients.

Clones were sequenced by immunoSEQ multiplex PCR, and TCRdb holds only the in-frame ones, with some missing. The sample shows over 15,000 clones, around nine tenths of them seen only once. Time point indicated: pretreatment peripheral blood. All patients carried locally advanced or metastatic urothelial carcinoma. Study-level results: Below-median pretreatment blood TCR clonality was associated with improved progression-free and overall survival. Durable-benefit patients expanded tumor-associated blood clones more at 3 weeks.

The CDR3 is made up of 14 amino acids. Germline values: CDR1 PRHDT, CDR2 FYEKMQ (reference sequence). V was pared by 3 bases and J by 5 bases, with 2 bases of the junction left unmatched. As for this clone: Its matching antigen is unknown.

This receptor was obtained from a man aged 65 to 85 with urothelial cancer. The chain combines TRBV13 with TRBJ2-1, with 9 bases fitting TRBD2. The specimen comprised PBMCs, sampled around atezolizumab (anti-PD-L1) treatment. The CDR3 DNA sequence: TGTGCCAGCAGCTTCTTAGCGGGGGACAATGAGCAGTTCTTC. This encodes CASSFLAGDNEQFF. Together with reference TRBV13 and TRBJ2-1, the CDR3 gives the full variable domain: AAGVIQSPRHLIKEKRETATLKCYPIPRHDTVYWYQQGPGQDPQFLISFYEKMQSDKGSIPDRFSAQQFSDYHSELNMSSLELGDSALYFCASSFLAGDNEQFFGPGTRLTVL.